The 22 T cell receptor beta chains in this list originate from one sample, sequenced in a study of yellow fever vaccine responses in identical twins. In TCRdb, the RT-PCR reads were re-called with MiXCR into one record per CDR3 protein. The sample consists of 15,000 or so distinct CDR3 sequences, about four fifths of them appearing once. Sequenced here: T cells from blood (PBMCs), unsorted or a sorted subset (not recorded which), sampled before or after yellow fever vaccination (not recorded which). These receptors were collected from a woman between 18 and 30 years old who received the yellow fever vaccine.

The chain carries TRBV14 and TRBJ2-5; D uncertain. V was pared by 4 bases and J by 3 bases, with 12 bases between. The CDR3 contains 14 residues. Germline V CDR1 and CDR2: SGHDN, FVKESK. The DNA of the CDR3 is TGTGCCAGCAGCCCAAAAGAACAGAAAGAGACCCAGTACTTC. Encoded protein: CASSPKEQKETQYF.

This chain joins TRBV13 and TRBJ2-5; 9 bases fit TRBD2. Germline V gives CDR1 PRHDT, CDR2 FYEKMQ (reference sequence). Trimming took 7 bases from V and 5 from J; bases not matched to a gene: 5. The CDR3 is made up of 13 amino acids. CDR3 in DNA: TGTGCCAGCAAACTAGCGGGTGGGGAGACCCAGTACTTC. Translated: CASKLAGGETQYF.

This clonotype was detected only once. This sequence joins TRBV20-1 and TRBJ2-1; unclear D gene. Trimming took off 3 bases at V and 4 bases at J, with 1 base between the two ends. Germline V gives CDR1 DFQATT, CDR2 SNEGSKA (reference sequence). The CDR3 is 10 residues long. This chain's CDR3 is CSARYNEQFF. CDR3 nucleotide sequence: TGCAGTGCTAGGTACAATGAGCAGTTCTTC.

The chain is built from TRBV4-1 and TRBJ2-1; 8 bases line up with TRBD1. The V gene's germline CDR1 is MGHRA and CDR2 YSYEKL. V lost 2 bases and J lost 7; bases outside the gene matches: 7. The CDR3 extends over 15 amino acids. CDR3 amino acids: CASSQPWTGLNEQFF. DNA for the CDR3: TGCGCCAGCAGCCAACCTTGGACAGGGCTGAATGAGCAGTTCTTC.

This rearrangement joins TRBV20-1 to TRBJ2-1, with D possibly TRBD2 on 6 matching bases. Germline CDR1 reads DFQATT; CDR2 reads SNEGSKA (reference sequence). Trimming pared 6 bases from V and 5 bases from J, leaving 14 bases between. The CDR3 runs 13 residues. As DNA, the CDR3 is TGCAGTGCATGGGGGGATGCCGACAATGAGCAGTTCTTC. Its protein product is CSAWGDADNEQFF.

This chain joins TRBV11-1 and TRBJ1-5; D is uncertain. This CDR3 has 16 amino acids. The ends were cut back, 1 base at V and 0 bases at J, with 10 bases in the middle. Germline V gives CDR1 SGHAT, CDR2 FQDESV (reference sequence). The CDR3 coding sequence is TGTGCCAGCAGCTTAGGCACAGTCAATAGCAATCAGCCCCAGCATTTT. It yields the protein CASSLGTVNSNQPQHF. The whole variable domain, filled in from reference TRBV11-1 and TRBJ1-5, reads EAEVAQSPRYKITEKSQAVAFWCDPISGHATLYWYRQILGQGPELLVQFQDESVVDDSQLPKDRFSAERLKGVDSTLKIQPAELGDSAMYLCASSLGTVNSNQPQHFGDGTRLSIL.

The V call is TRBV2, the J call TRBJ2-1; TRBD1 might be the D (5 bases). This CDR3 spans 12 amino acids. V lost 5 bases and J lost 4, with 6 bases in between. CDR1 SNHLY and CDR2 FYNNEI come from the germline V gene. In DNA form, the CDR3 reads TGTGCCAGCAGTAGACAGTACAATGAGCAGTTCTTC. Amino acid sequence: CASSRQYNEQFF.

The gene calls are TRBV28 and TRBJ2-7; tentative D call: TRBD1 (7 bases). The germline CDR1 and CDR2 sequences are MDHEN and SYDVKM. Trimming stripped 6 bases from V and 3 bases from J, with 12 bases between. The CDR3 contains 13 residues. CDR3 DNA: TGTGCCAGCAGGCGGGACAGCTTCTACGAGCAGTACTTC. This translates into CASRRDSFYEQYF.

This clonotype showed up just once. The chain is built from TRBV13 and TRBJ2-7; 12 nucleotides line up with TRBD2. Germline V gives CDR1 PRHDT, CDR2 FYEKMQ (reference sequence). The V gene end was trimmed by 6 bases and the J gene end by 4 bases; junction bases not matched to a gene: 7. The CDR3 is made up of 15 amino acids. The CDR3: CASRRLAGAQYEQYV. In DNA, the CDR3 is TGTGCCAGCAGGAGACTAGCGGGGGCCCAGTACGAGCAGTACGTC.

The CDR3 loop is CASSSTGLLNYGYTF. The DNA of the CDR3 is TGTGCCAGCAGCTCCACGGGACTCCTTAACTATGGCTACACCTTC. The genes are TRBV11-2 and TRBJ1-2; D may be TRBD1 (5 bases). The CDR3 consists of 15 residues. V shed 4 bases and J shed 1 base, with 13 bases lying between them. CDR1 is SGHAT, CDR2 FQNNGV, per germline.

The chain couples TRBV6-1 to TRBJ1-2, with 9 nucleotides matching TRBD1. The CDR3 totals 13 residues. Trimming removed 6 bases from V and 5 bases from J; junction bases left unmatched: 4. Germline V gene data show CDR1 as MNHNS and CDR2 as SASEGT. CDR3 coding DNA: TGTGCCAGCAGGCGACAGGGGGTATATGGCTACACCTTC. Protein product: CASRRQGVYGYTF.

The CDR3: CASSPPGKPYEQYV. The CDR3 DNA follows: TGTGCCAGCTCACCACCCGGGAAGCCCTACGAGCAGTACGTC. The chain uses TRBV18 and TRBJ2-7; D is possibly TRBD2 (5 bases). This CDR3 has 14 residues. The V end lost 0 bases, the J end lost 2 bases, and 8 bases lay between the germline ends. The germline V gene encodes CDR1 KGHSH and CDR2 LQKENI.

In DNA, the CDR3 is TGTGCCAGCTCACCTGCCAGGGGGTATGGTGAGCAGTACTTC. Its protein product is CASSPARGYGEQYF. The V gene is TRBV18, the J gene TRBJ2-7, with 7 positions matching TRBD1. CDR1 and CDR2 from the germline V gene are KGHSH and LQKENI. V was pared by 3 bases and J by 7 bases, with 9 bases of the junction left unmatched. The CDR3 has 14 amino acids.

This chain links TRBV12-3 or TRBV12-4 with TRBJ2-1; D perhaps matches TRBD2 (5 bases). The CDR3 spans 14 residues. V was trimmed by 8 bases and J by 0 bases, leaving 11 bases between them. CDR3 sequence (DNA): TGTGCCAGCCGGCTAGCTGACTCCTACAATGAGCAGTTCTTC. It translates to CASRLADSYNEQFF.

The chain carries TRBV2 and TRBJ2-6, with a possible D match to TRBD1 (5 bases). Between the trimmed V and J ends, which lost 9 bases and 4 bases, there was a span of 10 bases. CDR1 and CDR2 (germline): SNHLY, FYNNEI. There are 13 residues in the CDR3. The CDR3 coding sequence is TGTGCCAGGCAGGGTCAAGGGGCCAACGTCCTGACTTTC. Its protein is CARQGQGANVLTF.

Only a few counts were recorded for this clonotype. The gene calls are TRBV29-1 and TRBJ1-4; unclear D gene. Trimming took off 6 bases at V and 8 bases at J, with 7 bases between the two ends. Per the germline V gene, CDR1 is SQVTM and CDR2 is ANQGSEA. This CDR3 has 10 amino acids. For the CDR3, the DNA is TGCAGCGTCCTAGGCGAAAAACTGTTTTTT. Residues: CSVLGEKLFF.

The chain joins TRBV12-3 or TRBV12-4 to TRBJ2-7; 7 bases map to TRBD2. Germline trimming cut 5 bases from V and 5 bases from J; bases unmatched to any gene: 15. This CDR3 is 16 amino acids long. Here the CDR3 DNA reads TGTGCCAGCAGTCCGGTAGCGGGCCAGGCAATCCACGAGCAGTACTTC. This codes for CASSPVAGQAIHEQYF.

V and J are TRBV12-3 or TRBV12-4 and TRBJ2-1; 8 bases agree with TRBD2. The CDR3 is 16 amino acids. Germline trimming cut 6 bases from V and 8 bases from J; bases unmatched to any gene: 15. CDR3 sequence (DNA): TGTGCCAGCAGCTTTCGGGGGGGCGGGGGGTTAGATGAGCAGTTCTTC. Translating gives CASSFRGGGGLDEQFF.

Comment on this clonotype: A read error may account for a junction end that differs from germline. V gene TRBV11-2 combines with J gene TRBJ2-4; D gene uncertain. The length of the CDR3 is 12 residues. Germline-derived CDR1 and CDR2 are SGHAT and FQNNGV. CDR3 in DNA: TGTGCCAGCAGCCTAGACAAAAACATTCAGTACTTC. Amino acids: CASSLDKNIQYF.

In nucleotides, the CDR3 is TGTGCCAGCAGTCCACAGGGGGTCTCCTACAATGAGCAGTTCTTC. As protein: CASSPQGVSYNEQFF. The V call is TRBV12-3 or TRBV12-4, the J call TRBJ2-1; 8 bases map to TRBD1. The length of the CDR3 is 15 residues. V trimming: 5 bases; J trimming: 0 bases; junction bases outside the gene matches: 3.

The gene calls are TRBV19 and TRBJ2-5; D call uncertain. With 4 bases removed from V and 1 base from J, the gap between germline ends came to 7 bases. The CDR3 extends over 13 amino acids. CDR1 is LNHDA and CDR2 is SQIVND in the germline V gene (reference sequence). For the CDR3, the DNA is TGTGCCAGTAGTACCGACTCCCAAGAGACCCAGTACTTC. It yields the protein CASSTDSQETQYF.

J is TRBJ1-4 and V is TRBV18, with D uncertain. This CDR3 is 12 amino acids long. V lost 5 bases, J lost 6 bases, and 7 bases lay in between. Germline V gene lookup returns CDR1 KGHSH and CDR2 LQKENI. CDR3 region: CASSSQDEKLFF. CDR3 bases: TGTGCCAGCTCAAGTCAAGATGAAAAACTGTTTTTT.